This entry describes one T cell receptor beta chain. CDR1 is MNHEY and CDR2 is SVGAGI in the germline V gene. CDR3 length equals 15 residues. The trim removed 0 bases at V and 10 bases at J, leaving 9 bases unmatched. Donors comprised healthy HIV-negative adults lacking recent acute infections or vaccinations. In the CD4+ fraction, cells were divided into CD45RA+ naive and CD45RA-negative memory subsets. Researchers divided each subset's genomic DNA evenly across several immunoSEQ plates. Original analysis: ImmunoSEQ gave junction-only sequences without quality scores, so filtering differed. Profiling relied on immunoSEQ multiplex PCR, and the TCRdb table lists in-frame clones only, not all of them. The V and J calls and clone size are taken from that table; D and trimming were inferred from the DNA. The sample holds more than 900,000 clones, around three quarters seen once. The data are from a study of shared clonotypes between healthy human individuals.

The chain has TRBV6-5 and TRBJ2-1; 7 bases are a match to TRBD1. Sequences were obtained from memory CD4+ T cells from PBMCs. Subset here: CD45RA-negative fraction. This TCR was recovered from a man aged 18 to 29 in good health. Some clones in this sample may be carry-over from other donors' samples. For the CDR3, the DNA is TGTGCCAGCAGTTACTCGATCCCAGGGGGTAGGGAGCAGTTCTTC. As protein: CASSYSIPGGREQFF.